This entry is about one T cell receptor (beta chain). Its antigen is not identified. The sample originates from a study of cytomegalovirus exposure and HLA in healthy donors. The V and J ends lost 6 bases and 5 bases respectively, with 16 bases between them. Germline CDR1 and CDR2: MNHEY and SVGAGI. This CDR3 region has 14 residues. Sequencing was performed with immunoSEQ multiplex PCR; in TCRdb, only in-frame clones are kept and a portion is missing. The data contain 150,000 to 200,000 clones, less than 85% of them seen just once; the ten biggest clones take up 16%. General study points: TCR beta chains numbering 164 were designated cytomegalovirus-associated.

The receptor's source is a man aged 18 to 30 in good health and CMV-seropositive. This chain uses TRBV6-5 with TRBJ1-1, with D perhaps matching TRBD1 (6 bases). Sequencing was done on a sample of PBMCs. The CDR3 reads CASSYGRGGTEAFF. CDR3 DNA: TGTGCCAGCAGCTACGGCAGGGGAGGGACTGAAGCTTTCTTT.